This TCR beta chain is drawn from a study of blood T cell repertoires in COVID-19. Assay: immunoSEQ multiplex PCR; the TCRdb copy retains only in-frame clones and omits some. The data hold under 250,000 clones, with approximately 84% observed a single time. The CDR3 extends over 13 amino acids. With 0 bases removed from V and 4 bases from J, the gap between germline ends came to 6 bases. The germline V gene has CDR1 SGDLS and CDR2 YYNGEE. The sequence was collected from a middle-aged man with COVID-19, enrolled during active disease. The sequenced material came from peripheral blood. V gene TRBV9 combines with J gene TRBJ2-3; D is possibly TRBD2 (5 bases). Here the CDR3 DNA reads TGTGCCAGCAGCGTAGGAGGGCCAGATACGCAGTATTTT. Its translation is CASSVGGPDTQYF. Combining the CDR3 with reference TRBV9 and TRBJ2-3 gives the whole variable domain DSGVTQTPKHLITATGQRVTLRCSPRSGDLSVYWYQQSLDQGLQFLIQYYNGEERAKGNILERFSAQQFPDLHSELNLSSLELGDSALYFCASSVGGPDTQYFGPGTRLTVL.